These 16 T cell receptor beta chains were all obtained from the same sample, sequenced in a study of cytomegalovirus exposure and HLA in healthy donors. The PCR contained 60 Vbeta and 13 Jbeta primers. Repertoires were generated with immunoSEQ multiplex PCR, while TCRdb's copy carries only in-frame clones and drops some. The repertoire holds around 99,000 clones, with around 77% as singletons. Sequencing used PBMCs. These receptors came from a man between 18 and 29 years old in good health and CMV-seronegative.

The rearrangement joins TRBV5-1 to TRBJ1-1, with D perhaps TRBD1 (5 bases). Germline CDR1 reads SGHRS; CDR2 reads YFSETQ. Trimming stripped 0 bases from V and 5 bases from J, with 20 bases between. This CDR3 comprises 17 residues. CDR3 coding DNA: TGCGCCAGCAGCTTGGGACCAAGTGGGGGGAGAAGGACTGAAGCTTTCTTT. Protein product: CASSLGPSGGRRTEAFF.

This rearrangement joins TRBV9 to TRBJ2-5, with D maybe TRBD1 (5 bases). Germline CDR1 and CDR2: SGDLS and YYNGEE. The CDR3 totals 14 residues. Trimming pared 3 bases from V and 4 bases from J, leaving 13 bases between. CDR3 coding DNA: TGTGCCAGCAGCGAGGGGCCTCGGCGAGAGACCCAGTACTTC. Its protein is CASSEGPRRETQYF.

The chain joins TRBV7-9 to TRBJ2-5; 11 bases are shared with TRBD2. The CDR3 is 15 amino acids. Trimming removed 3 bases from V and 5 bases from J; junction bases left unmatched: 5. In germline, CDR1 is SEHNR, CDR2 FQNEAQ (reference sequence). The CDR3 loop reads CASSFGLAGGETQYF. In nucleotides, the CDR3 is TGTGCCAGCAGCTTCGGACTAGCGGGCGGGGAGACCCAGTACTTC. Combining the CDR3 with reference TRBV7-9 and TRBJ2-5 gives the whole variable domain DTGVSQNPRHKITKRGQNVTFRCDPISEHNRLYWYRQTLGQGPEFLTYFQNEAQLEKSRLLSDRFSAERPKGSFSTLEIQRTEQGDSAMYLCASSFGLAGGETQYFGPGTRLLVL.

The chain uses TRBV7-9 and TRBJ1-1; the D gene is possibly TRBD1 (5 bases). V lost 2 bases and J lost 4, with 8 bases in between. From germline, CDR1 is SEHNR and CDR2 FQNEAQ (reference sequence). There are 13 residues in the CDR3. The DNA for the CDR3 is TGTGCCAGCAGCTTACCGGGGGGCACTGAAGCTTTCTTT. This gives the protein CASSLPGGTEAFF.

This clone was observed a single time. The chain recombines TRBV29-1 with TRBJ2-7, with D maybe TRBD1 (6 bases). Looked up from germline, CDR1 is SQVTM and CDR2 is ANQGSEA. The CDR3 covers 14 residues. Trimming removed 6 bases from V and 3 bases from J, with 18 bases in between. CDR3 nucleotide sequence: TGCAGCGTCTTAACTCCGGGACAACTCTACGAGCAGTACTTC. As protein: CSVLTPGQLYEQYF.

This clone was detected a few times. The V gene is TRBV5-1, the J gene TRBJ1-2; D gene unclear. Germline loops: CDR1 SGHRS, CDR2 YFSETQ. This CDR3 has 14 residues. The ends were cut back, 7 bases at V and 2 bases at J, with 15 bases in the middle. The CDR3 sequence is CASASGERNYGYTF. The CDR3 DNA sequence: TGCGCCAGCGCATCAGGAGAGCGGAACTATGGCTACACCTTC.

The rearrangement joins TRBV5-4 to TRBJ1-6, with 9 positions matching TRBD1. V dropped 3 bases and J dropped 5; count of bases not matched to a gene: 6. Germline assignment: CDR1 SGHNT and CDR2 YYREEE (reference sequence). CDR3 length: 16 residues. DNA for the CDR3: TGTGCCAGCAGCTCTGACAGGGGGGGAAATAATTCACCCCTCCACTTT. This gives the protein CASSSDRGGNNSPLHF. The full variable domain, in which reference TRBV5-4 and TRBJ1-6 provide the parts outside the CDR3, is ETGVTQSPTHLIKTRGQQVTLRCSSQSGHNTVSWYQQALGQGPQFIFQYYREEENGRGNFPPRFSGLQFPNYSSELNVNALELDDSALYLCASSSDRGGNNSPLHFGNGTRLTVT.

In this sample, this clone turned up once. This chain connects TRBV9 to TRBJ1-1; D remains unclear. Germline V gene lookup returns CDR1 SGDLS and CDR2 YYNGEE. CDR3 length: 15 residues. V was cut by 0 bases and J by 0 bases, with 9 bases left in between. This CDR3 reads CASSVGWQLNTEAFF. For the CDR3, the DNA is TGTGCCAGCAGCGTAGGGTGGCAGTTGAACACTGAAGCTTTCTTT.

As for this clone: A read error may produce the germline difference seen at one junction end. The V call is TRBV7-9, the J call TRBJ2-7, with D hard to call. Per germline, CDR1 SEHNR and CDR2 FQNEAQ (reference sequence). This CDR3 comprises 12 residues. CDR3 sequence (DNA): TGTTCCAGCAGCTTTTCCCCCCGCGAGCAGTACTTC. This encodes CSSSFSPREQYF.

The rearrangement joins TRBV6-6 to TRBJ2-2, with 7 nucleotides matching TRBD2. V lost 6 bases and J lost 5; bases outside the gene matches: 6. Per the germline V gene, CDR1 is MNHNY and CDR2 is SVGAGI (reference sequence). The CDR3 length is 14 residues. The CDR3 sequence is CASRPHGRTGELFF. The DNA for the CDR3 is TGTGCCAGCAGGCCCCACGGGAGGACCGGGGAGCTGTTTTTT.

The V call is TRBV11-3, the J call TRBJ2-7, with TRBD2 as a possible D gene (5 bases). V lost 0 bases and J lost 4, with 7 bases in between. Germline V CDR1 and CDR2: SGHNT, YENEEA. The CDR3 is made up of 13 amino acids. The CDR3: CASSLDRGYEQYF. Here the CDR3 DNA reads TGTGCCAGCAGCTTAGATCGGGGTTACGAGCAGTACTTC. Combining the CDR3 with reference TRBV11-3 and TRBJ2-7 gives the whole variable domain EAGVVQSPRYKIIEKKQPVAFWCNPISGHNTLYWYLQNLGQGPELLIRYENEEAVDDSQLPKDRFSAERLKGVDSTLKIQPAELGDSAVYLCASSLDRGYEQYFGPGTRLTVT.

This chain joins TRBV19 and TRBJ2-1, with TRBD1 matching over 8 bases. The CDR3 runs to 16 residues. The trim removed 4 bases at V and 3 bases at J, leaving 8 bases unmatched. Germline V gene sequence: CDR1 LNHDA, CDR2 SQIVND (reference sequence). In DNA form, the CDR3 reads TGTGCCAGTAGTAGACCGGGACAGGCAAACTACAATGAGCAGTTCTTC. Protein product: CASSRPGQANYNEQFF. Combining the CDR3 with reference TRBV19 and TRBJ2-1 gives the whole variable domain DGGITQSPKYLFRKEGQNVTLSCEQNLNHDAMYWYRQDPGQGLRLIYYSQIVNDFQKGDIAEGYSVSREKKESFPLTVTSAQKNPTAFYLCASSRPGQANYNEQFFGPGTRLTVL.

This clone has a handful of counts. This chain uses TRBV25-1 with TRBJ1-1; D is undetermined. Trimming pared 4 bases from V and 2 bases from J, leaving 14 bases between. This CDR3 is 15 amino acids long. From germline, CDR1 is MGHDK and CDR2 SYGVNS. CDR3 DNA sequence: TGTGCCAGCAGTGGGATATGGGCATCTAACACTGAAGCTTTCTTT. Its translation: CASSGIWASNTEAFF. The whole variable domain, filled in from reference TRBV25-1 and TRBJ1-1, reads EADIYQTPRYLVIGTGKKITLECSQTMGHDKMYWYQQDPGMELHLIHYSYGVNSTEKGDLSSESTVSRIRTEHFPLTLESARPSHTSQYLCASSGIWASNTEAFFGQGTRLTVV.

The chain recombines TRBV19 with TRBJ2-7; TRBD1 agrees at 9 bases. This CDR3 is built from 14 residues. Germline CDR1 LNHDA, CDR2 SQIVND (reference sequence). With 5 bases clipped from V and 3 bases from J, the junction kept 5 bases outside the gene matches. This chain's CDR3 is CASSPGQGIYEQYF. The CDR3 region has the DNA TGTGCCAGTAGTCCGGGACAGGGTATCTACGAGCAGTACTTC.

This clone occurred a few times. The chain links TRBV5-4 to TRBJ1-4; 9 bases fit TRBD1. This CDR3 has 15 amino acids. The germline gives CDR1 SGHNT, CDR2 YYREEE (reference sequence). V trimming: 4 bases; J trimming: 7 bases; junction bases outside the gene matches: 8. As DNA, the CDR3 is TGTGCCAGCAGCACCGGACAGGGGTTGATTGAAAAACTGTTTTTT. It yields the protein CASSTGQGLIEKLFF.

The V call is TRBV5-4, the J call TRBJ2-5; 7 nucleotides align to TRBD1. This CDR3 region has 16 residues. Germline CDR1 reads SGHNT; CDR2 reads YYREEE (reference sequence). V lost 4 bases, J lost 10 bases, and 19 bases stayed unmatched. The CDR3 nucleotides read TGTGCCAGCAGCGGAAACCGGGACGCAGGGGGAAGGGGCCAGTACTTC. Translated, it gives CASSGNRDAGGRGQYF.